The rows below give T cell receptor beta chains drawn from one sample of a study of blood T cell repertoires in COVID-19. Assay: immunoSEQ multiplex PCR; the TCRdb copy retains only in-frame clones and omits some. This table has some 150,000 clones, about 79% appearing once. Material for sequencing was peripheral blood. These receptors originate from a woman of 80 years or more with active or convalescent COVID-19. Both conserved end residues are part of each CDR3. D genes are given only for firm matches.

j_gene,v_gene,d_gene,CDR3aa
TRBJ1-6,TRBV30,.,CAWKPEQGNKPNSPLHF
TRBJ2-7,TRBV3-1/TRBV3-2,.,CASSQSYGASSYEQYF
TRBJ2-1,TRBV5-4,.,CASSGNLGQSNEQFF
TRBJ2-2,TRBV7-2,.,CASSLGSGLTTGELFF
TRBJ1-2,TRBV4-2,TRBD1,CASSQGAGQKYGYTF
TRBJ2-7,TRBV5-1,TRBD2,CASRLGGGSYEQYF
TRBJ2-1,TRBV7-9,.,CASSSRYNEQFF
TRBJ1-1,TRBV9,TRBD1,CASSATGALNTEAFF
TRBJ2-3,TRBV3-1/TRBV3-2,.,CASSQDSGADTQYF
TRBJ2-1,TRBV24-1,TRBD2,CATSDGGGANNEQFF
TRBJ2-1,TRBV18,TRBD2,CASSISGGRYNEQFF
TRBJ2-3,TRBV28,.,CASRAVLPLDTQYF
TRBJ1-1,TRBV2,.,CASSQRTEAFF
TRBJ2-3,TRBV7-8,TRBD2,CASSLGTAGVVDTQYF
TRBJ1-2,TRBV19,.,CASSILGSPGYGYTF
TRBJ2-1,TRBV6-5,TRBD2,CASSLSGGGPNEQFF
TRBJ1-2,TRBV6-2/TRBV6-3,.,CASSYSRGTRGYTF
TRBJ1-3,TRBV5-1,.,CASSLAGNTIYF
TRBJ2-3,TRBV18,TRBD2,CASSPEGLAGGTQYF
TRBJ2-7,TRBV27,.,CASSQGRKQYF
TRBJ2-5,TRBV18,TRBD2,CASSPGGGPQETQYF
TRBJ2-5,TRBV9,TRBD1,CASSVFDRVDQETQYF
TRBJ1-1,TRBV24-1,.,CATDGPRGAFF
TRBJ1-1,TRBV30,TRBD1,CAWGDRGNTEAFF
TRBJ2-2,TRBV15,TRBD2,CATSMRGGRNTGELFF
TRBJ2-2,TRBV5-1,TRBD2,CASSLTSGLTGELFF
TRBJ1-2,TRBV19,TRBD1,CASSIGGTVYGYTF
TRBJ2-5,TRBV5-4,TRBD1,CASSADRGQETQYF
TRBJ2-3,TRBV9,.,CASSLYRGGADTQYF
TRBJ1-4,TRBV7-8,TRBD1,CASSDRGLRNEKLFF
TRBJ1-5,TRBV6-6,.,CASSYLDQPQHF
TRBJ2-1,TRBV4-2,TRBD1,CASTPEGSGGSYNEQFF
TRBJ1-2,TRBV5-1,TRBD1,CASSLEGTGVGYGYTF
TRBJ1-2,TRBV10-2,.,CASSDSGGVDGYTF
TRBJ1-5,TRBV6-6,.,CASSYRREHSNQPQHF
TRBJ2-5,TRBV18,TRBD2,CASSPPPGAGGFVETQYF
TRBJ1-5,TRBV2,TRBD1,CASSTGGGNQPQHF
TRBJ1-2,TRBV27,.,CASSLTHRDKKHYGYTF
TRBJ1-6,TRBV5-4,TRBD1,CASSSSGTGFSPLHF
TRBJ2-1,TRBV5-1,TRBD2,CASSLERGGRFNEQFF
TRBJ1-2,TRBV29-1,.,CSVEVDQALGYTF
TRBJ2-2,TRBV12-3/TRBV12-4,TRBD1,CASSLTGTGELFF
TRBJ1-1,TRBV5-1,TRBD1,CASSLDRDKAFF
TRBJ2-5,TRBV20-1,.,CSASGGGGQETQYF
TRBJ1-2,TRBV28,.,CASSSGLGRHYGYTF
TRBJ1-4,TRBV28,.,CASSLREKLFF
TRBJ2-6,TRBV21-1,.,CARKGGAGANVLTF
TRBJ2-7,TRBV3-1/TRBV3-2,.,CASSQDNYEQYF
TRBJ2-1,TRBV9,.,CASSVKSSYNEQFF
TRBJ1-6,TRBV5-1,.,CASSLGRVSYNSPLHF
TRBJ1-2,TRBV18,TRBD1,CASSPGQGRLGYTF
TRBJ2-7,TRBV5-1,TRBD2,CASSWGLAGRPEQYF
TRBJ1-1,TRBV18,.,CASSPYSEGMPQAFF
TRBJ1-6,TRBV10-1,.,CASSDGASGGNNSPLHF